The rows below give T cell receptor beta chains drawn from one sample of a study of blood T cell repertoires in COVID-19. The protocol was immunoSEQ multiplex PCR, while the TCRdb copy is restricted to in-frame clones and leaves out a portion. The table includes about 250,000 clones, more than 75% detected once. The sequenced sample consisted of peripheral blood. All receptors come from an older woman who had recovered from COVID-19. Both conserved end residues are part of each CDR3. The D gene is left open where the match is weak. Size is omitted from some rows. Given values are once, few, many or a class for expanded clones.

d_call j_call v_call clone_size cdr3_aa cdr3_nt
TRBD1 TRBJ1-2 TRBV4-3 . CASSRGQGRDGYTF TGCGCCAGCAGCCGCGGACAGGGGAGGGATGGCTACACCTTC
TRBD1 TRBJ2-3 TRBV28 . CASSLWGQGDTDTQYF TGTGCCAGCAGTTTATGGGGACAGGGGGACACAGATACGCAGTATTTT
. TRBJ2-7 TRBV3-1/TRBV3-2 . CASSQVPSEQYF TGTGCCAGCAGCCAAGTTCCGAGCGAGCAGTACTTC
TRBD1 TRBJ2-1 TRBV9 . CASSVEGQGINEQFF TGTGCCAGCAGCGTAGAGGGACAGGGGATCAATGAGCAGTTCTTC
TRBD1 TRBJ1-6 TRBV7-3 . CASSLGQGILHF TGTGCCAGCAGCTTAGGACAGGGCATCCTCCACTTT
TRBD1 TRBJ2-7 TRBV5-1 few CASSLGTGSEYF TGCGCCAGCAGCTTGGGGACAGGGAGTGAATACTTC
. TRBJ2-3 TRBV4-3 once CASSQEGGPDTQYF TGCGCCAGCAGCCAAGAGGGGGGGCCAGATACGCAGTATTTT
. TRBJ2-1 TRBV12-3/TRBV12-4 few CASRGGASEQFF TGTGCCAGCCGAGGGGGGGCTAGCGAGCAGTTCTTC
. TRBJ2-1 TRBV7-6 once CASSLEVGQTGNEQFF TGTGCCAGCAGCTTAGAAGTAGGGCAGACAGGCAATGAGCAGTTCTTC
TRBD1 TRBJ2-7 TRBV15 few CATSRVAGGQAAEQYF TGTGCCACCAGCAGAGTAGCCGGGGGACAGGCCGCCGAGCAGTACTTC
TRBD2 TRBJ2-3 TRBV6-4 . CASSSGGLNTQYF TGTGCCAGCAGTAGCGGGGGGCTGAACACGCAGTATTTT
TRBD2 TRBJ2-3 TRBV5-1 . CASSFLAGGQDTQYF TGCGCCAGCAGCTTTTTAGCGGGGGGACAGGATACGCAGTATTTT
. TRBJ1-2 TRBV7-2 . CASSSGQSSNYGYTF TGTGCCAGCAGCTCCGGACAGAGTTCTAACTATGGCTACACCTTC
TRBD1 TRBJ1-5 TRBV7-2 . CASSSTGVQPQHF TGTGCCAGCAGCTCAACAGGGGTTCAGCCCCAGCATTTT
. TRBJ2-5 TRBV28 . CASSLAFGTQYF TGTGCCAGCAGTTTAGCGTTTGGGACCCAGTACTTC
. TRBJ1-1 TRBV5-1 . CASSGGAGDMNTEAFF TGCGCCAGCAGCGGGGGGGCCGGAGACATGAACACTGAAGCTTTCTTT
TRBD1 TRBJ1-2 TRBV3-1/TRBV3-2 . CASSPRTGDRYGYTF TGTGCCAGCAGCCCCCGGACAGGGGATCGCTATGGCTACACCTTC
. TRBJ1-1 TRBV7-9 . CASSQGWGVDTEAFF TGTGCCAGCAGCCAAGGGTGGGGGGTTGACACTGAAGCTTTCTTT
. TRBJ2-5 TRBV3-1/TRBV3-2 . CASSQGPVQETQYF TGTGCCAGCAGCCAAGGTCCAGTACAAGAGACCCAGTACTTC
. TRBJ1-6 TRBV11-2 . CASSFYRRAFDSPLHF TGTGCCAGCAGCTTCTACCGCCGAGCGTTTGATTCACCCCTCCACTTT
. TRBJ2-3 TRBV6-2/TRBV6-3 . CASSSVGVSDTQYF TGTGCCAGCAGTTCCGTAGGGGTTTCAGATACGCAGTATTTT
TRBD1 TRBJ2-2 TRBV7-2 . CASSNSRTGPTGELFF TGTGCCAGCAGTAATTCTCGGACAGGGCCCACCGGGGAGCTGTTTTTT
. TRBJ2-7 TRBV4-1 . CASSQDGRGGRYEQYF TGCGCCAGCAGCCAAGATGGGAGGGGGGGCCGGTACGAGCAGTACTTC
. TRBJ1-4 TRBV7-2 . CASSRKTVATNEKLFF TGTGCCAGCAGTCGTAAGACAGTTGCAACTAATGAAAAACTGTTTTTT
TRBD1 TRBJ1-6 TRBV19 few CASSPGTGVSPLHF TGTGCCAGTAGTCCCGGGACAGGGGTTTCACCCCTCCACTTT
TRBD2 TRBJ2-3 TRBV5-1 . CASSFRGGSADTQYF TGCGCCAGCAGCTTTCGGGGGGGCTCGGCAGATACGCAGTATTTT
. TRBJ1-6 TRBV19 once CASSSQTESPLHF TGTGCCAGTAGTTCCCAGACAGAATCACCCCTCCACTTT